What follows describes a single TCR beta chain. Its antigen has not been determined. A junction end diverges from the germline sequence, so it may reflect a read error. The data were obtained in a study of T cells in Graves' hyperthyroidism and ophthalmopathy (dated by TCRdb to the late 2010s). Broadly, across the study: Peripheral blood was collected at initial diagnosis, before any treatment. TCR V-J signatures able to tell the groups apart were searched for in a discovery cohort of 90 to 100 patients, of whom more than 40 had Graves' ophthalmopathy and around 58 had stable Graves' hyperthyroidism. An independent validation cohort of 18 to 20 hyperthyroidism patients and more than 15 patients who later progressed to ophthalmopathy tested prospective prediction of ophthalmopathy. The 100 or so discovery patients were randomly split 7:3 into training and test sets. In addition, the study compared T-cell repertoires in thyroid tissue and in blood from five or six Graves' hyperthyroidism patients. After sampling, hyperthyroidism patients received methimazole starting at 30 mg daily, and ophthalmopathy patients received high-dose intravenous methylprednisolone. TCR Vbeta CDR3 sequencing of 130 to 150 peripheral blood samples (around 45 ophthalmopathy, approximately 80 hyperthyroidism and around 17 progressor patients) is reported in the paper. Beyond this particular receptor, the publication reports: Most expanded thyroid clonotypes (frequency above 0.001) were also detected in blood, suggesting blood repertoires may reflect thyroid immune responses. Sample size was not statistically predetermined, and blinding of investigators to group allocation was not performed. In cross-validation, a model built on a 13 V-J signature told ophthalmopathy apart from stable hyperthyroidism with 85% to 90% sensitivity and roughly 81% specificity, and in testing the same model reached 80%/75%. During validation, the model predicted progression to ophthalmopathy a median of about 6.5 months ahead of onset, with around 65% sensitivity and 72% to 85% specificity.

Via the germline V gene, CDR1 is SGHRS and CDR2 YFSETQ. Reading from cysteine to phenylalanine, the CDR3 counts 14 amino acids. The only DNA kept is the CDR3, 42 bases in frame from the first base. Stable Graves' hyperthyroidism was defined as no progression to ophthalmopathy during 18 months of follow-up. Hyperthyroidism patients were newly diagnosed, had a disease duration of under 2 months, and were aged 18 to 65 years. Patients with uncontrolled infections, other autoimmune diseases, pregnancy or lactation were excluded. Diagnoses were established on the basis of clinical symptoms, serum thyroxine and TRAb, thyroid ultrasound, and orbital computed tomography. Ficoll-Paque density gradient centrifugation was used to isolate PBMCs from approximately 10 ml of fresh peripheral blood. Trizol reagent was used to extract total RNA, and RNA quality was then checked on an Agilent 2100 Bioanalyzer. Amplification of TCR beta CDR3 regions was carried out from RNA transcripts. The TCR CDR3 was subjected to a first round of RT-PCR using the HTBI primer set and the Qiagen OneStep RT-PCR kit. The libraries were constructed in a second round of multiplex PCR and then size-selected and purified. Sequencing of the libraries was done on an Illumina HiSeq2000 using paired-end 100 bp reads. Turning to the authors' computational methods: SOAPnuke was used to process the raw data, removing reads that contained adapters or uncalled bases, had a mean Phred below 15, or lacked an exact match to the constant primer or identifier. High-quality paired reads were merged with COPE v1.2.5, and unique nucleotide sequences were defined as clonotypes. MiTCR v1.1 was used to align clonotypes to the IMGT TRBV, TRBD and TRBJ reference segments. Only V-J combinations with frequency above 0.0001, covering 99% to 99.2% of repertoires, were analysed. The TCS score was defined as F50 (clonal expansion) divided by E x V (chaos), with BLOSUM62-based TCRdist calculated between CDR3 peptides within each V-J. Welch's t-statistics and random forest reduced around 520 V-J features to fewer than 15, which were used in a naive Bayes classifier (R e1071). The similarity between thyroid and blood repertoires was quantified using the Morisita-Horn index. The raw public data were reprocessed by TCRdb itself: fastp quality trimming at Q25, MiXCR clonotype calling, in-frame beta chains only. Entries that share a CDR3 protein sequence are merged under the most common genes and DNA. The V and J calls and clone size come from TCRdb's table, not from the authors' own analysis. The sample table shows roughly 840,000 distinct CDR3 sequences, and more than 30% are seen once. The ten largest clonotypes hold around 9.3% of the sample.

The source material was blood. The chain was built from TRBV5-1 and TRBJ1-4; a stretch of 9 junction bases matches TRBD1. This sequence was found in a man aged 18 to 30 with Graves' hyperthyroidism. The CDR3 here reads CSSKEQGAREKLFF. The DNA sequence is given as TGCTCCAGCAAGGAACAGGGGGCTCGTGAAAAACTGTTTTTT.